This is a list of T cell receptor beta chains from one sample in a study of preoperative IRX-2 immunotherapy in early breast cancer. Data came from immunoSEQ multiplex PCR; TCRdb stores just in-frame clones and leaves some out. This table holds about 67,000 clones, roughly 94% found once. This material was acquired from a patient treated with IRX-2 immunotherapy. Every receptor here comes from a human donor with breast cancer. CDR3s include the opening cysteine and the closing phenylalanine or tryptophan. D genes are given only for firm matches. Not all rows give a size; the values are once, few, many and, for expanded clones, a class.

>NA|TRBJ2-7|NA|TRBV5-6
TGTGCCAGCAGCTTGGAGGTTTGGAGGGGGCTCTACGAGCAGTACTTC
CASSLEVWRGLYEQYF
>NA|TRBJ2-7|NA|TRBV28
TGTGCCAGCACTCCTGATGGGGTCTTCTACGAGCAGTACTTC
CASTPDGVFYEQYF
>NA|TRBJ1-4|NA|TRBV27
TGTGCCAGCAGTTTAGGCGGGTATGAAAAACTGTTTTTT
CASSLGGYEKLFF
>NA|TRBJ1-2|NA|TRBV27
TGTGCCAGCAGTTTTAGGCTTACCGGGGGGGTTGGCTATGGCTACACCTTC
CASSFRLTGGVGYGYTF
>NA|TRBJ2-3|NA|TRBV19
TGTGCCAGTAGTATGGCGGACTCAGATACGCAGTATTTT
CASSMADSDTQYF
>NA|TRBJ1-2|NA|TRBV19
TGTGCCAGTAGTATCACACAGGGCGTCTATGGCTACACCTTC
CASSITQGVYGYTF
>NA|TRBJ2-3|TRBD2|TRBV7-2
TGTGCCAGCAGCTTGACTAGCGGAATAAGCACAGATACGCAGTATTTT
CASSLTSGISTDTQYF
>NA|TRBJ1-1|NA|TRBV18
TGTGCCAGCTCCGGGGGGGCCCGGCTTGAAGCTTTCTTT
CASSGGARLEAFF
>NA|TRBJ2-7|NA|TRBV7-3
TGTGCCAGCAGCTCGACCGGACAATCCTACGAGCAGTACTTC
CASSSTGQSYEQYF
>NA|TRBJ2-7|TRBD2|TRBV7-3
TGTGCCAGCAGCCCCAGAGGGACTAGCGGTCCCTACGAGCAGTACTTC
CASSPRGTSGPYEQYF
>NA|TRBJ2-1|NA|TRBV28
TGTGCCAGCAGTTTGGTAGACCGACTTACCAATGAGCAGTTCTTC
CASSLVDRLTNEQFF
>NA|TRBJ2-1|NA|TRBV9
TGTGCCAGCAGCGCCCCCCCCGTATACAATGAGCAGTTCTTC
CASSAPPVYNEQFF
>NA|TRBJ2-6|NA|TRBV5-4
TGTGCCAGCAGTCGCCCAGACCGGGGCCAGGAAACTGGGGCCAACGTCCTGACTTTC
CASSRPDRGQETGANVLTF
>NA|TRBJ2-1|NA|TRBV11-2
TGTGCCAGCAGCTTGGGACAAAACAATGAGCAGTTCTTC
CASSLGQNNEQFF
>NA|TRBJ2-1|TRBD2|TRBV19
TGTGCCAGTAGTAGGGAGGCGGCGGGAGCCCGGAAGAATGAGCAGTTCTTC
CASSREAAGARKNEQFF
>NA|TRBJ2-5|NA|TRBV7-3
TGTGCCAGCAGCCCCACGGGTCGGTTGGAGACCCAGTACTTC
CASSPTGRLETQYF
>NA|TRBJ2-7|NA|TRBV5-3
TGTGCCAGAAGCTTGGAAACCTGCGGGGAGGACTTC
CARSLETCGEDF
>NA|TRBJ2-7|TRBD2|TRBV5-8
TGTGCCAGCAGCTCCAAGCCGGGACTACGCACCTACGAGCAGTACTTC
CASSSKPGLRTYEQYF
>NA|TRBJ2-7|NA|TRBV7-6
TGTGCCAGCAGCTTAGAATCCTTTTCCCCTTTCTACGAGCAGTACTTC
CASSLESFSPFYEQYF
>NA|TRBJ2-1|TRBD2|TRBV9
TGTGCCAGCAGCGCGGGACTAGCGGGATTGGTTGAGCAGTTCTTC
CASSAGLAGLVEQFF
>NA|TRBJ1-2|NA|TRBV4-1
TGCGCCAGCAGCCAAGTGGTCCGGGGCCGCCGGGAGAACTATGGCTACACCTTC
CASSQVVRGRRENYGYTF
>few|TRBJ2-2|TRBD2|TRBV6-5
TGTGCCAGCAGTTACTCAGCGGGAGGGCGGGTCGGGGAGCTGTTTTTT
CASSYSAGGRVGELFF
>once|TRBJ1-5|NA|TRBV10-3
TGTGCCATCAGTGCCCAACAGGGTATGGGACAGCCCCAGCATTTT
CAISAQQGMGQPQHF
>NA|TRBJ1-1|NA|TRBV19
TGTGCCAGTAGTACCCGGGACATCCCGAACACTGAAGCTTTCTTT
CASSTRDIPNTEAFF
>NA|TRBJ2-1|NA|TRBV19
TGTGCCAGTAGTAAGCGTTCCACAAACAATGAGCAGTTCTTC
CASSKRSTNNEQFF
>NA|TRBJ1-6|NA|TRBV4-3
TGCGCCAGCAGCCCCTCCGGGGGTTATAATTCACCCCTCCACTTT
CASSPSGGYNSPLHF
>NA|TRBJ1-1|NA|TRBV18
TGTGCCAGCTCACCACTCTCGGCAGAAAACACTGAAGCTTTCTTT
CASSPLSAENTEAFF
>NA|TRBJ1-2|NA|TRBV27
TGTGCCAGCAAGGATATAGGGGTGGGGTATGGCTACACCTTC
CASKDIGVGYGYTF
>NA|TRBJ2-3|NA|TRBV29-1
TGCACCACCGCCTCAAGCGGAGTCACAGATACGCAGTATTTT
CTTASSGVTDTQYF
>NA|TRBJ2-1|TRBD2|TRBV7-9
TGTGCCAGCAGCTTAGCTTTCTCAGAGCGGGGGCCATACAATGAGCAGTTCTTC
CASSLAFSERGPYNEQFF
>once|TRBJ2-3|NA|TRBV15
TGTGCCACCACCGTGGACGGGGGCACAGATACGCAGTATTTT
CATTVDGGTDTQYF
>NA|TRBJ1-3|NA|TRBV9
TGTGCCAGCAGCGTAGCTAGTAGGACCCATGGAAACACCATATATTTT
CASSVASRTHGNTIYF
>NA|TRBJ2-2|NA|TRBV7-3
TGTGCCAGCAGCTCCGGTCCCCGGGGAGGGGAGCTGTTTTTT
CASSSGPRGGELFF
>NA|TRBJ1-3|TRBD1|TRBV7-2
TGTGCCAGCAGGGGGGGACAGGGAGTCACTGGAAACACCATATATTTT
CASRGGQGVTGNTIYF
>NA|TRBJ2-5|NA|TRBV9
TGTGCCAGCAGCGTAGATGCTAGGGGGTGGGGGACCCAGTACTTC
CASSVDARGWGTQYF
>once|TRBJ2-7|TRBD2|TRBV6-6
TGTGCCAGCAAGGTTTCGCGGGAGTACTACGAGCAGTACTTC
CASKVSREYYEQYF
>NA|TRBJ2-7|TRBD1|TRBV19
TGTGCCAGTAGTATAGTTAGGGGACAGGGCTACGAGCAGTACTTC
CASSIVRGQGYEQYF
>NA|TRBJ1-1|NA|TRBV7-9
TGTGCCAGCAGCGCAAGCAGGGGATTAAAGACTGAAGCTTTCTTT
CASSASRGLKTEAFF
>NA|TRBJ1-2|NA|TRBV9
TGTGCCAGCAGCCCTAGGTTGGGCCGGAACTATGTAATAGGCTACACCTTC
CASSPRLGRNYVIGYTF
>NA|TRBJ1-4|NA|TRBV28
TGTGCCAGCAGTTTATCGGCGGACTGGGAAAAACTGTTTTTT
CASSLSADWEKLFF
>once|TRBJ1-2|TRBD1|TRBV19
TGTGCCAGTTTCTCTCGGATCTGGGGGACAGGGCGGAGCTATGGCTACACCTTC
CASFSRIWGTGRSYGYTF
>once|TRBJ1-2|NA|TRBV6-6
TGTGCCAGCACCCCCTCACAGACGCGTGGCTACACCTTC
CASTPSQTRGYTF
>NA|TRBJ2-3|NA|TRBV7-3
TGTGCCAGCAGCTTAGATGGCGGAGATACGCAGTATTTT
CASSLDGGDTQYF
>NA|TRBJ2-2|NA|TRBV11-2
TGTGCCAGCCGCCGTGCAGGGGGGACCGGGGAGCTGTTTTTT
CASRRAGGTGELFF
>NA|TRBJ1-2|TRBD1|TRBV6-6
TGTGCCAGCAGTTACGGGACAGGGCCTAACTATGGCTACACCTTC
CASSYGTGPNYGYTF
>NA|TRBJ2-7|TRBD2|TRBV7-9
TGTGCCAGCAGCCCGGGACTAGCGGGATCGCCCTACGAGCAGTACTTC
CASSPGLAGSPYEQYF
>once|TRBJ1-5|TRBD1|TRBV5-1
TGCGCCAGCAGCTTGGTTGGACAGGCGAATCAGCCCCAGCATTTT
CASSLVGQANQPQHF
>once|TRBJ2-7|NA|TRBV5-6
TGTGCCAGCAGCTTGTTTGGGTACGAGCAGTACTTC
CASSLFGYEQYF
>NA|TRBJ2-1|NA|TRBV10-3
TGTGCCATCAGTGGTCGGACGGGGGGCGATGAGCAGTTCTTC
CAISGRTGGDEQFF
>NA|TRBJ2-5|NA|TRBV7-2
TGTGCCAGCAGCCCGGCGAACAGAAAAGAGACCCAGTACTTC
CASSPANRKETQYF
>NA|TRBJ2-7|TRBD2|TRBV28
TGTGCCAGCAGTCCCCCAGGACTAGCGGGCCTTTCCTACGAGCAGTACTTC
CASSPPGLAGLSYEQYF
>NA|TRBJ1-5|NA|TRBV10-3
TGTGCCATCAGTGAGTCGGGAGGGGGAGGACAGCCCCAGCATTTT
CAISESGGGGQPQHF
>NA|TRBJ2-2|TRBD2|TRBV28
TGTGCCAGTGGACTAGCGGGGTCGAACACCGGGGAGCTGTTTTTT
CASGLAGSNTGELFF
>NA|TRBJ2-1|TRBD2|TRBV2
TGTGCCAGCAAGGCGGGGGGATACAATGAGCAGTTCTTC
CASKAGGYNEQFF
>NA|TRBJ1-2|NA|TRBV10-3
TGTGCCAACCACGGGGGGACTAACTATGGCTACACCTTC
CANHGGTNYGYTF
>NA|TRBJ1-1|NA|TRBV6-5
TGTGCCAGCAGTTACAGGGTTATGAACACTGAAGCTTTCTTT
CASSYRVMNTEAFF
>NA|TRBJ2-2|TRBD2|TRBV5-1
TGCGCCAGCAGCTCAACTAGCGGGTCCTTCACCGGGGAGCTGTTTTTT
CASSSTSGSFTGELFF
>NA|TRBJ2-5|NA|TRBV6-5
TGTGCCAGCAGTTACTACGGGACCCAGTACTTC
CASSYYGTQYF
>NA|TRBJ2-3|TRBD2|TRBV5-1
TGCGCCAGCAGCCTCCGGGAGGTCACAGATACGCAGTATTTT
CASSLREVTDTQYF
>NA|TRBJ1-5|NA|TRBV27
TGTGCCAGCAGTTTATTAGGTAGGCCGAATCAGCCCCAGCATTTT
CASSLLGRPNQPQHF